This entry is about one T cell receptor (beta chain). This sample stems from a study of blood T cell repertoires in COVID-19. In the authors' methods: Cell counts per sample came from amplifying reference gene primers. Generated by immunoSEQ multiplex PCR, the TCRdb table keeps only in-frame clones and is missing some. V and J calls and clone size are those listed in that table; D and trimming were worked out from the DNA. Here the sample spans 150,000 or so clones, 83% being singletons. Trimming removed 6 bases from V and 0 bases from J, with 15 bases in between. The CDR3 runs to 16 residues. CDR1 is SNHLY, CDR2 FYNNEI, per germline.

The specimen was peripheral blood. V gene TRBV2 combines with J gene TRBJ1-5, with D possibly matching TRBD1 (5 bases). The clonotype originates from a woman aged 60-75 years with COVID-19, enrolled during active disease. CDR3 nucleotide sequence: TGTGCCAGCAGGCAAGGGGTATACTATAGCAATCAGCCCCAGCATTTT. Its translation is CASRQGVYYSNQPQHF.